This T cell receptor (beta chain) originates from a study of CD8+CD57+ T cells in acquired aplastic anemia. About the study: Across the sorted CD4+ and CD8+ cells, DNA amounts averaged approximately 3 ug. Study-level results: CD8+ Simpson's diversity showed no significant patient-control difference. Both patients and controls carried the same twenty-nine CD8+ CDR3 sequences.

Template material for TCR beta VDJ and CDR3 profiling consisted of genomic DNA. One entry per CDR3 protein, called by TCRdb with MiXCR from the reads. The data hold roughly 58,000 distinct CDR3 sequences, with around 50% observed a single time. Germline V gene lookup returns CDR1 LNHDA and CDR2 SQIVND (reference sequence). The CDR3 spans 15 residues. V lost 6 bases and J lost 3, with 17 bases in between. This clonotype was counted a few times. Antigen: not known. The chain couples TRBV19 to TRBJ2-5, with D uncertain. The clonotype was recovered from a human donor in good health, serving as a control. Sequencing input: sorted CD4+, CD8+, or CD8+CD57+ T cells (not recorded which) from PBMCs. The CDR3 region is CASSFRAGAKETQYF. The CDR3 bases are TGTGCCAGTAGCTTTCGAGCAGGAGCAAAAGAGACCCAGTACTTC.